A few counts support the clone carrying this T cell receptor beta chain. This specimen comes from a study of blood T cell repertoires in COVID-19. Across about two dozen US areas, participants ranged in age from about 18 to 100 years. Assay: immunoSEQ multiplex PCR; the TCRdb copy retains only in-frame clones and omits some. The sample lists about 190,000 clones, 82% seen once, with about 5% in the top ten. Input material: PBMCs or T cells enriched from blood (not recorded which). The receptor comes from a woman aged 55 to 70 with acute COVID-19.

The CDR3 region is CASSLAGQGSKAFF. Written as DNA, the CDR3 is TGCGCCAGCAGCTTGGCGGGACAGGGATCAAAAGCTTTCTTT. The rearrangement uses TRBV5-1 and TRBJ1-1; 9 positions agree with TRBD1. V dropped 0 bases and J dropped 9; count of bases not matched to a gene: 6. In germline, CDR1 is SGHRS, CDR2 YFSETQ. The CDR3 contains 14 residues.